This TCR beta chain came from a study of response to subunit inactivated influenza vaccine. V shed 2 bases and J 2 bases; nucleotides not matched to a gene: 19. From germline, CDR1 is LNHNV and CDR2 YYDKDF (reference sequence). The length of the CDR3 is 21 residues. This clonotype was counted only a few times. Its antigen is undetermined. TCRdb fed the RT-PCR reads into MiXCR, producing one record per CDR3 protein. Of some 500,000 distinct CDR3 sequences in the sample, approximately 16% were seen once. Study observations and caveats: Authors suggested each seasonal flu vaccination may recruit only limited numbers of new T cells.

Sequenced here: CD4+ T cells sorted from PBMCs, sampled about 24 months after vaccination. The source is a man aged 50-75 years who received an inactivated influenza vaccine. J is TRBJ2-2 and V is TRBV15; 8 nucleotides agree with TRBD2. As DNA, the CDR3 is TGTGCCACCAGCAGACCCTCAGACCGGTACCCTAGCGGGCCTAACACCGGGGAGCTGTTTTTT. Protein product: CATSRPSDRYPSGPNTGELFF.